One sample yielded the 5 T cell receptor beta chains listed below, sequenced in a study of blood T cell repertoires in COVID-19. Profiling relied on immunoSEQ multiplex PCR, and the TCRdb table lists in-frame clones only, not all of them. Of 130,000 to 150,000 clones listed, around nine tenths were seen once; the top ten hold under 12%. The sample was peripheral blood. The receptors shown here come from a man aged 50 or older with active or convalescent COVID-19.

The chain links TRBV2 to TRBJ2-7; 10 nucleotides align to TRBD2. Losses at the gene ends were 2 bases for V and 3 bases for J; bases not matched to a gene: 4. Germline V lookup: CDR1 SNHLY, CDR2 FYNNEI. CDR3 length equals 15 residues. CDR3 coding DNA: TGTGCCAGCAGTGAACGGCTAGCGGGAGTCTACGAGCAGTACTTC. Its protein product is CASSERLAGVYEQYF.

This clone was found once. The V call is TRBV18, the J call TRBJ2-4; TRBD2 aligns across 7 bases. Germline trimming cut 3 bases from V and 8 bases from J; bases unmatched to any gene: 10. The germline CDR1 and CDR2 sequences are KGHSH and LQKENI. The CDR3 loop spans 15 amino acids. Here the CDR3 reads CASSPGLQIGHIQYF. In DNA, the CDR3 is TGTGCCAGCTCACCGGGACTACAAATTGGTCACATTCAGTACTTC.

This chain joins TRBV15 and TRBJ1-2, with a weak D call TRBD1 (5 bases). Germline assignment: CDR1 LNHNV and CDR2 YYDKDF (reference sequence). The CDR3 runs 14 residues. Trimming took 1 base from V and 4 from J, leaving 10 bases between them. The CDR3 is CATSRGGESYGYTF. In nucleotides, the CDR3 is TGTGCCACCAGCAGAGGGGGGGAGTCCTATGGCTACACCTTC.

V is TRBV6-5 and J is TRBJ1-4; no clear D gene. This CDR3 region has 14 residues. Per germline, CDR1 MNHEY and CDR2 SVGAGI. Between the trimmed V and J ends, which lost 3 bases and 8 bases, there was a span of 13 bases. CDR3 coding DNA: TGTGCCAGCAGTTATATTGGGAGGCGCGAAAAACTGTTTTTT. This encodes CASSYIGRREKLFF.

The chain couples TRBV28 to TRBJ2-7, with a possible D match to TRBD1 (6 bases). The CDR3 is 14 residues long. Trimming removed 6 bases at V and 6 bases at J, with 18 bases between. The germline gives CDR1 MDHEN, CDR2 SYDVKM. This CDR3 reads CASSPTDSPREQYF. DNA of the CDR3: TGTGCCAGCAGCCCGACGGACAGCCCCCGCGAGCAGTACTTC.